The 32 T cell receptor beta chains in this list originate from one sample, sequenced in a study of T cells after yellow fever vaccination. MiXCR, run by TCRdb on the 5' RACE reads, gives a single entry per CDR3 protein. The sample lists under 400,000 distinct CDR3 sequences; more than 9% were seen once. The starting material was PBMCs, obtained on the day of the first yellow fever vaccination. The receptors here all came from a man in his late teens or twenties who received the YFV17D yellow fever vaccine.

On this clonotype itself: This sequence may be a read error, since a much larger clone differs from it by one base. This CDR3 reads CANSSPGTSAYEQYV. CDR3 nucleotide sequence: TGTGCCAACAGCAGCCCCGGGACATCCGCCTACGAGCAGTACGTC. V gene TRBV21-1 combines with J gene TRBJ2-7; no DNA check was done on the table's D call, TRBD1. TRBV21-1 is a pseudogene segment. The CDR3 length is 15 residues.

The chain couples TRBV6-5 to TRBJ1-5; D may be TRBD1 (5 bases). The CDR3 is 16 amino acids. V lost 2 bases to trimming and J lost 1 base, with 12 bases between them. The V gene's germline CDR1 is MNHEY and CDR2 SVGAGI. As DNA, the CDR3 is TGTGCCAGCAGTTACCGGGGGAGAGCCAGCAATCAGCCCCAGCATTTT. Its translation: CASSYRGRASNQPQHF.

This clonotype has just a few counts. The chain links TRBV12-3 or TRBV12-4 to TRBJ1-2, with 7 bases lining up with TRBD1. V trimming: 3 bases; J trimming: 9 bases; junction bases outside the gene matches: 7. CDR3 length: 13 amino acids. The CDR3 region has the DNA TGTGCCAGCAGTTTTGGCAGGGGGGCAAGCTACACCTTC. Translating it yields CASSFGRGASYTF.

This clonotype was counted a few times. Written as DNA, the CDR3 is TGTGCCAGCAGCTTGGAAGGTTCCCACACCGGGGAGCTGTTTTTT. Amino acids: CASSLEGSHTGELFF. V and J are TRBV5-6 and TRBJ2-2; D gene unclear. This CDR3 has 15 residues. Germline V CDR1 and CDR2: SGHDT, YYEEEE. The ends were cut back, 0 bases at V and 3 bases at J, with 9 bases in the middle.

On this clonotype itself: A much larger clonotype is one base distant, so this may be a read error. This chain connects TRBV5-1 to TRBJ2-1; D is uncertain. The V and J ends lost 4 bases and 3 bases respectively, with 14 bases between them. The CDR3 is 15 residues long. CDR1 and CDR2 (germline): SGHRS, YFSETQ. DNA of the CDR3: TGCGCCAGCAGCGAGACGGTGGGCCTCTACAATGAGCAGTTCTTC. Amino acid sequence: CASSETVGLYNEQFF.

This chain uses TRBV7-3 with TRBJ2-3, with D possibly TRBD2 on 8 matching bases. The CDR3 runs 16 residues. From germline, CDR1 is SGHTA and CDR2 FQGTGA. V lost 5 bases and J 3 bases, leaving 18 bases between the germline ends. The CDR3 DNA reads TGTGCCAGCAGCCCCGGGAGGGGGCATGGAACAGATACGCAGTATTTT. This translates into CASSPGRGHGTDTQYF. The full variable domain, rest sourced from reference TRBV7-3 and TRBJ2-3, is GAGVSQTPSNKVTEKGKYVELRCDPISGHTALYWYRQSLGQGPEFLIYFQGTGAADDSGLPNDRFFAVRPEGSVSTLKIQRTERGDSAVYLCASSPGRGHGTDTQYFGPGTRLTVL.

V is TRBV7-8 and J is TRBJ2-5, with D tentatively TRBD1 or TRBD2 (5 bases each). V gave up 5 bases and J gave up 5 bases, with 15 bases separating them. This CDR3 is built from 14 residues. Germline V gives CDR1 SGHVS, CDR2 FQNEAQ. The CDR3 region has the DNA TGTGCCAGCAGCCACCAGGGACCGAGGGAGACCCAGTACTTC. Translating gives CASSHQGPRETQYF.

Ten or more counts support this clonotype. This rearrangement joins TRBV7-6 to TRBJ1-2; 7 nucleotides agree with TRBD1. CDR3 length: 15 residues. The germline CDR1 and CDR2 sequences are SGHVS and FNYEAQ. Trimming removed 3 bases from V and 10 bases from J; junction bases left unmatched: 14. The chain's CDR3 is CASSFSGRQGADYTF. CDR3 nucleotides: TGTGCCAGCAGCTTTTCCGGGAGACAGGGTGCCGACTACACCTTC.

This clonotype was recorded at least ten times. Here the CDR3 DNA reads TGCAGCGTTGATGAGGTCCCAGAGACCCAGTACTTC. Amino acids: CSVDEVPETQYF. The chain employs TRBV29-1 and TRBJ2-5, with unresolved D. V dropped 3 bases and J dropped 4 bases, with 9 bases sitting between them. The CDR3 has 12 amino acids. CDR1 is SQVTM and CDR2 is ANQGSEA in the germline V gene.

This clonotype has just a few counts. The chain uses TRBV12-3 or TRBV12-4 and TRBJ2-1; the match to TRBD2 covers 10 bases. The trim removed 5 bases at V and 7 bases at J, leaving 8 bases unmatched. This CDR3 region has 15 residues. CDR3 DNA: TGTGCCAGCAGTCTCTGGACTAGCGGATCTAATGAGCAGTTCTTC. Its protein is CASSLWTSGSNEQFF.

J is TRBJ1-6 and V is TRBV5-4; D gene uncertain. The CDR3 covers 14 residues. Trimming removed 4 bases at V and 4 bases at J, with 9 bases between. Looked up from germline, CDR1 is SGHNT and CDR2 is YYREEE (reference sequence). CDR3 nucleotide sequence: TGTGCCAGCAGCCGGACCGCGTATAATTCACCCCTCCACTTT. This codes for CASSRTAYNSPLHF.

This clonotype was seen a few times. V and J are TRBV5-1 and TRBJ2-6; D remains ambiguous. The CDR3 runs 16 residues. Trimming took 0 bases from V and 4 from J, leaving 11 bases between them. The germline gives CDR1 SGHRS, CDR2 YFSETQ. The CDR3: CASSLDWGSGANVLTF. The CDR3 DNA sequence: TGCGCCAGCAGCTTGGATTGGGGTTCCGGGGCCAACGTCCTGACTTTC.

The rearrangement uses TRBV6-6 and TRBJ2-7, with a tentative D call TRBD2 (5 bases). The CDR3 has 12 amino acids. Germline values: CDR1 MNHNY, CDR2 SVGAGI (reference sequence). V lost 8 bases to trimming and J lost 3 bases, with 11 bases between them. CDR3 bases: TGTGCCAGCTGCAATCGGGGCTACGAGCAGTACGTC. It codes for CASCNRGYEQYV.

There are a few counts of this clonotype. The chain carries TRBV29-1 and TRBJ1-1; D remains ambiguous. Germline V gives CDR1 SQVTM, CDR2 ANQGSEA. V lost 5 bases and J lost 1, with 8 bases in between. The CDR3 spans 12 residues. The CDR3 loop reads CSVKTPNTEAFF. CDR3 nucleotide sequence: TGCAGCGTTAAGACACCGAACACTGAAGCTTTCTTT.

This chain uses TRBV18 with TRBJ2-7; TRBD2 is a possible D gene (5 bases). V lost 1 base and J lost 2, with 15 bases in between. CDR1 and CDR2 (germline): KGHSH, LQKENI. CDR3 length equals 16 residues. CDR3 region: CASSPRLLLATYEQYF. CDR3 nucleotide sequence: TGTGCCAGCTCACCACGGTTGCTGCTAGCAACCTACGAGCAGTACTTC.

The chain links TRBV5-4 to TRBJ2-7; 10 positions match TRBD1. V trimming: 4 bases; J trimming: 7 bases; junction bases outside the gene matches: 8. Germline V gives CDR1 SGHNT, CDR2 YYREEE (reference sequence). The CDR3 is 14 amino acids. CDR3 in DNA: TGTGCCAGCAGCGCACGACAGGGGGCGGGGGAGCAGTACTTC. Translated: CASSARQGAGEQYF. Combining the CDR3 with reference TRBV5-4 and TRBJ2-7 gives the whole variable domain ETGVTQSPTHLIKTRGQQVTLRCSSQSGHNTVSWYQQALGQGPQFIFQYYREEENGRGNFPPRFSGLQFPNYSSELNVNALELDDSALYLCASSARQGAGEQYFGPGTRLTVT.

The V gene is TRBV15, the J gene TRBJ1-1; D is undetermined. Germline V gives CDR1 LNHNV, CDR2 YYDKDF (reference sequence). The CDR3 extends over 14 amino acids. V gave up 1 base and J gave up 4 bases, with 10 bases separating them. The CDR3 DNA follows: TGTGCCACCAGCAGAGTGCCGGGCTCCACTGAAGCTTTCTTT. Protein: CATSRVPGSTEAFF.

The table lists this clonotype with a few counts. V gene TRBV30 combines with J gene TRBJ2-3; D is undetermined. Between the trimmed V and J ends, which lost 1 base and 0 bases, there was a span of 5 bases. The CDR3 covers 13 residues. The V gene's germline CDR1 is GTSNPN and CDR2 SVGIG (reference sequence). The CDR3 sequence: CAWSGGSTDTQYF. CDR3 nucleotide sequence: TGTGCCTGGAGTGGCGGTAGCACAGATACGCAGTATTTT.

This clonotype occurred many times. J is TRBJ1-5 and V is TRBV11-2; a weak D match, TRBD1 (6 bases). Germline V gene sequence: CDR1 SGHAT, CDR2 FQNNGV. The CDR3 loop spans 15 amino acids. V was trimmed by 0 bases and J by 6 bases, leaving 12 bases between them. The CDR3, as DNA: TGTGCCAGCAGCTTAGACCAGGGGACGGGTCAGCCCCAGCATTTT. Amino acids: CASSLDQGTGQPQHF.

There are a few counts of this clonotype. This CDR3 is CASSARDRGLGANVLTF. CDR3 nucleotides: TGTGCCAGCAGTGCCCGGGACAGGGGGCTTGGGGCCAACGTCCTGACTTTC. The rearrangement uses TRBV6-1 and TRBJ2-6; 12 positions match TRBD1. From germline, CDR1 is MNHNS and CDR2 SASEGT. CDR3 size: 17 residues. The trim removed 4 bases at V and 3 bases at J, leaving 4 bases unmatched.

The V call is TRBV12-3 or TRBV12-4, the J call TRBJ2-1, with 9 positions matching TRBD1. The CDR3 extends over 14 amino acids. V was pared by 5 bases and J by 9 bases, with 8 bases of the junction left unmatched. The chain's CDR3 is CASSGGTGKGEQFF. The CDR3 bases are TGTGCCAGCAGTGGGGGGACAGGGAAAGGTGAGCAGTTCTTC.

In its sample, this clonotype was seen many times. V and J are TRBV5-1 and TRBJ2-7; D could derive from TRBD1 or TRBD2 (7 bases each). Germline loops: CDR1 SGHRS, CDR2 YFSETQ. The CDR3 totals 15 residues. V was cut by 3 bases and J by 3 bases, with 16 bases left in between. The CDR3 region has the DNA TGCGCCAGCAGCTGGGGACTAACAGGGGACTACGAGCAGTACTTC. Translation gives CASSWGLTGDYEQYF. Full variable domain (missing parts from reference TRBV5-1 and TRBJ2-7): KAGVTQTPRYLIKTRGQQVTLSCSPISGHRSVSWYQQTPGQGLQFLFEYFSETQRNKGNFPGRFSGRQFSNSRSEMNVSTLELGDSALYLCASSWGLTGDYEQYFGPGTRLTVT.

CDR3 residues: CSVYSRGAGELFF. In DNA form, the CDR3 reads TGCAGCGTATACTCTAGAGGGGCCGGGGAGCTGTTTTTT. The chain employs TRBV29-1 and TRBJ2-2, with D possibly being TRBD1 or TRBD2 (5 bases each). The V end was cut by 6 bases, the J end by 6 bases, with 14 bases between. This CDR3 has 13 residues. Per germline, CDR1 SQVTM and CDR2 ANQGSEA.

The rearrangement joins TRBV7-2 to TRBJ1-2, with TRBD1 matching 7 bases. The ends lost 4 bases at V and 4 bases at J; junction bases unmatched: 6. The CDR3 length is 14 residues. The germline CDR1 and CDR2 sequences are SGHTA and FQGNSA. The CDR3 spells CASSSPGTVYGYTF. For the CDR3, the DNA is TGTGCCAGCAGCTCCCCAGGGACAGTCTATGGCTACACCTTC. The full variable domain, with the rest looked up from reference TRBV7-2 and TRBJ1-2, is GAGVSQSPSNKVTEKGKDVELRCDPISGHTALYWYRQSLGQGLEFLIYFQGNSAPDKSGLPSDRFSAERTGGSVSTLTIQRTQQEDSAVYLCASSSPGTVYGYTFGSGTRLTVV.

This clonotype occurred a few times. The CDR3 region is CASSVAGTRSGANVLTF. CDR3 DNA: TGTGCCAGCAGCGTTGCAGGGACACGCTCTGGGGCCAACGTCCTGACTTTC. V usage is TRBV9 and J usage is TRBJ2-6, with D possibly being TRBD1 (6 bases). The CDR3 sequence is 17 residues long. Germline assignment: CDR1 SGDLS and CDR2 YYNGEE. V gave up 2 bases and J gave up 0 bases, with 12 bases separating them.

This clonotype was seen a handful of times. This chain connects TRBV9 to TRBJ1-2; no definite D call. The CDR3 contains 11 residues. CDR1 SGDLS and CDR2 YYNGEE come from the germline V gene. With 3 bases removed from V and 7 bases from J, the gap between germline ends came to 7 bases. This chain's CDR3 is CASSGLGGYTF. CDR3 nucleotide sequence: TGTGCCAGCAGCGGTTTGGGTGGCTACACCTTC.

This clonotype was counted a few times. The chain couples TRBV30 to TRBJ1-5; 7 bases fit TRBD1. V shed 1 base and J 1 base; nucleotides not matched to a gene: 4. The CDR3 runs 15 residues. In germline, CDR1 is GTSNPN, CDR2 SVGIG (reference sequence). CDR3 protein: CAWSGGTESNQPQHF. The CDR3 DNA sequence: TGTGCCTGGAGTGGGGGGACAGAGAGCAATCAGCCCCAGCATTTT.

V and J are TRBV7-9 and TRBJ1-2, with no clear D. V shed 2 bases and J shed 7 bases, with 8 bases lying between them. The CDR3 is made up of 12 amino acids. The germline CDR1 and CDR2 sequences are SEHNR and FQNEAQ (reference sequence). In DNA, the CDR3 is TGTGCCAGCAGCTTAAGCGGGGTTGGCTACACCTTC. Amino acids: CASSLSGVGYTF.

In this sample, this clonotype turned up a few times. The chain has TRBV12-3 or TRBV12-4 and TRBJ1-6; a possible D gene is TRBD1 (5 bases). This CDR3 contains 15 residues. V lost 6 bases and J 8 bases, leaving 17 bases between the germline ends. This CDR3 is CASSQTSGPYSPLHF. The CDR3 nucleotides read TGTGCCAGCAGCCAAACTTCGGGGCCATATTCACCCCTCCACTTT.

This clonotype has a count of ten or more. The rearrangement links TRBV29-1 to TRBJ2-3; D call uncertain. Per germline, CDR1 SQVTM and CDR2 ANQGSEA. V gave up 1 base and J gave up 1 base, with 9 bases separating them. This CDR3 contains 14 residues. Written as DNA, the CDR3 is TGCAGCGTTGAAGGGAGCGATCGCACAGATACGCAGTATTTT. It encodes CSVEGSDRTDTQYF.

About this clonotype itself: Likely a read error: the CDR3 ends without its conserved phenylalanine or tryptophan. Because the CDR3's place on the DNA is in doubt, the DNA is left out and the CDR3 is given as listed by TCRdb. V is TRBV7-8 and J is TRBJ2-7; the table gives TRBD1 as D, unverified against the DNA. The CDR3 is 13 amino acids in total, end residues counted. CDR1 and CDR2 from the germline V gene are SGHVS and FQNEAQ. CDR3 residues: CASSRNPGDGRTI.

A few counts support this clonotype. The V and J genes are TRBV20-1 and TRBJ1-5; D is unclear. V dropped 0 bases and J dropped 5 bases, with 11 bases sitting between them. Germline V gives CDR1 DFQATT, CDR2 SNEGSKA (reference sequence). CDR3 size: 14 residues. The CDR3 region is CSARDWTGDQPQHF. CDR3 nucleotide sequence: TGCAGTGCTAGAGATTGGACGGGAGATCAGCCCCAGCATTTT.